This T cell receptor (beta chain) was documented in a study of vaccination effects on CD4 cells after COVID-19. Under the ViraFEST assay, PBMC were stimulated with viral peptide pools so that antigen-specific CD4+ T cells expanded. Sequencing was performed afterwards. Culture proceeded for about 11 days, and CD4+ T cells were then isolated. Recipients of the vaccine had no prior SARS-CoV-2 infection and negative nucleocapsid antibodies. A remark on this clone: Its antigen is undetermined.

Produced via immunoSEQ multiplex PCR; TCRdb's table is partial and in-frame only. The sample has 55,000 to 80,000 clones; about four fifths are singletons. This specimen consisted of CD4+ T cells from PBMCs cultured with SARS-CoV-2 spike peptides, obtained before COVID-19 vaccination. The source of this sequence is a human donor who received a COVID-19 vaccine.

The CDR3 region is CASSQQATGELFF. The CDR3 DNA sequence: TGTGCCAGCAGCCAACAGGCAACCGGGGAGCTGTTTTTT. This chain links TRBV14 with TRBJ2-2, with no clear D. Germline lookup yields CDR1 SGHDN and CDR2 FVKESK. Trimming removed 2 bases at V and 5 bases at J, with 6 bases between. The CDR3 covers 13 residues.